This entry lists 15 T cell receptor beta chains sequenced from one sample in a study of metastatic and nonmetastatic thyroid tumors. TCRdb re-clonotyped the PCR reads through MiXCR. The sample has under 30,000 clones; approximately 22% are singletons. Until they underwent thyroid surgery, no patient had received any treatment. The sequenced material came from blood. These receptors all come from a male donor with papillary thyroid cancer or a benign thyroid nodule (not recorded which). Some clones in this sample may be carry-over from other donors' samples.

As for this clone: Its ends do not fully match the called genes, so a read error is possible. The gene calls are TRBV2 and TRBJ2-1; 9 bases map to TRBD1. Germline V gene lookup returns CDR1 SNHLY and CDR2 FYNNEI. This CDR3 has 14 amino acids. This chain's CDR3 is CSSLSDRGSDEQFF. The CDR3 coding sequence is TGTTCCAGCCTGAGTGACAGGGGGTCGGATGAGCAGTTCTTC. The variable domain in full, with the rest retrieved from reference TRBV2 and TRBJ2-1, is EPEVTQTPSHQVTQMGQEVILRCVPISNHLYFYWYRQILGQKVEFLVSFYNNEISEKSEIFDDQFSVERPDGSNFTLKIRSTKLEDSAMYFCSSLSDRGSDEQFFGPGTRLTVL.

This clone was counted ten times or more. The chain joins TRBV5-1 to TRBJ1-6, with D perhaps TRBD1 (5 bases). The germline gives CDR1 SGHRS, CDR2 YFSETQ. V was clipped by 4 bases and J by 7 bases, with 12 bases between them. The CDR3 contains 14 residues. In nucleotides, the CDR3 is TGCGCCAGCAGCCAAGGTGGGGGGAATTCACCCCTCCACTTT. It specifies CASSQGGGNSPLHF.

There are many counts of this clone. CDR3 DNA sequence: TGTGCCAGCAGTGACCCCATTGAAGCTTTCTTT. Translating it yields CASSDPIEAFF. The chain has TRBV25-1 and TRBJ1-1; D gene uncertain. Trimming pared 3 bases from V and 7 bases from J, leaving 6 bases between. The CDR3 covers 11 residues. CDR1 is MGHDK and CDR2 is SYGVNS in the germline V gene.

Comments on this clone: A much more abundant neighbour one base away suggests this may be a read error. The gene calls are TRBV7-2 and TRBJ1-2; D is unclear. Germline assignment: CDR1 SGHTA and CDR2 FQGNSA. The germline V and J ends were trimmed by 5 bases and 12 bases, with 19 bases remaining between them. The CDR3 consists of 13 residues. The CDR3 DNA follows: TGTGCCAGCAGCCAACAGCCCTGGGGAGGCCACACCTTC. Residues: CASSQQPWGGHTF.

The chain recombines TRBV20-1 with TRBJ1-1; D remains ambiguous. This CDR3 spans 13 amino acids. The germline gives CDR1 DFQATT, CDR2 SNEGSKA (reference sequence). The V end was cut by 0 bases, the J end by 7 bases, with 12 bases between. The CDR3 DNA reads as TGCAGTGCTAGAGACGGGATCGAGAATGAAGCTTTCTTT. Amino acid sequence: CSARDGIENEAFF.

CDR3 residues: CASSSGGLFNEQFF. The CDR3 DNA reads TGCGCCAGCAGCTCCGGCGGGCTTTTCAATGAGCAGTTCTTC. The V and J genes are TRBV5-1 and TRBJ2-1, with D perhaps matching TRBD2 (5 bases). The germline V gene encodes CDR1 SGHRS and CDR2 YFSETQ. The CDR3 length is 14 residues. V dropped 3 bases and J dropped 6 bases, with 13 bases sitting between them.

A few counts support this clone. The chain carries TRBV4-3 and TRBJ2-7; D ambiguous. Germline V gene data show CDR1 as LGHNA and CDR2 as YSLEER. V gave up 3 bases and J gave up 1 base, with 16 bases separating them. The CDR3 covers 16 residues. Written as DNA, the CDR3 is TGCGCCAGCAGCCATGGGCAGAGAACTAATTCCTACGAGCAGTACTTC. It specifies CASSHGQRTNSYEQYF.

The genes are TRBV10-1 and TRBJ2-7; 8 bases are shared with TRBD2. The CDR3 is 18 residues long. The junction had 21 bases not matched to a gene; V was cut back by 6 bases and J by 5 bases. Germline CDR1 and CDR2: WNHNN and SYGVQD (reference sequence). The CDR3 is CASRSAGAVFFFRDEQYF. The CDR3 region has the DNA TGCGCCAGCAGGTCAGCGGGAGCCGTTTTCTTTTTTCGTGACGAGCAGTACTTC.

This clone was recorded at least ten times. The same CDR3 also results from other DNA sequences found in this sample. The chain links TRBV7-6 to TRBJ2-1; D not certain. CDR1 and CDR2 (germline): SGHVS, FNYEAQ. CDR3 length equals 13 residues. Trimming left V 2 bases short and J 6 bases short, with 8 bases between. CDR3 sequence (DNA): TGTGCCAGCAGCTTATTTGATTTCAATGAGCAGTTCTTC. Encoded protein: CASSLFDFNEQFF.

At least ten counts were recorded for this clone. V is TRBV28 and J is TRBJ1-1, with a tentative D call TRBD1 (5 bases). Germline-derived CDR1 and CDR2 are MDHEN and SYDVKM. The CDR3 consists of 16 residues. With 3 bases removed from V and 0 bases from J, the gap between germline ends came to 14 bases. The CDR3 sequence: CASSLSDTRMNTEAFF. CDR3 in DNA: TGTGCCAGCAGTTTGTCGGACACACGAATGAACACTGAAGCTTTCTTT.

Many counts were recorded for this clone. This chain links TRBV6-5 with TRBJ2-3; D tentatively fits TRBD1 or TRBD2 (6 bases each). From germline, CDR1 is MNHEY and CDR2 SVGAGI. Trimming cost V 2 bases and J 6 bases, with 15 bases left between them. CDR3 length equals 15 residues. The CDR3, as DNA: TGTGCCAGCAGTTACAGGTCCGGGGGCGCGGATACGCAGTATTTT. This codes for CASSYRSGGADTQYF.

Ten or more counts support this clone. The genes are TRBV6-1 and TRBJ2-2; 12 bases agree with TRBD2. This CDR3 comprises 21 residues. Trimming cost V 1 base and J 0 bases; bases outside gene matches: 12. Per germline, CDR1 MNHNS and CDR2 SASEGT. The CDR3 region is CASSEEAGLAGYFSNTGELFF. The CDR3 DNA is TGTGCCAGCAGTGAAGAGGCTGGACTAGCGGGATACTTTTCGAACACCGGGGAGCTGTTTTTT.

This clone was counted between two and nine times. The V call is TRBV15, the J call TRBJ2-1; 9 bases fit TRBD2. V shed 5 bases, J shed 4 bases, and the junction held 9 bases outside the gene matches. This CDR3 is 16 amino acids long. CDR1 and CDR2 from the germline V gene are LNHNV and YYDKDF (reference sequence). As DNA, the CDR3 is TGTGCCACCAGCGGCATAGCGGGGGTATTATACAATGAGCAGTTCTTC. Protein sequence: CATSGIAGVLYNEQFF.

This clone was seen ten or more times. The chain joins TRBV6-5 to TRBJ1-5; 8 bases align to TRBD1. Unmatched junction bases numbered 5, after V lost 2 bases and J lost 2 bases. In germline, CDR1 is MNHEY, CDR2 SVGAGI. The length of the CDR3 is 16 residues. The CDR3 nucleotides are TGTGCCAGCAGTTACGGACAGGGCCAGGGCAATCAGCCCCAGCATTTT. This codes for CASSYGQGQGNQPQHF.

This clone was seen repeatedly, ten times or more. V usage is TRBV27 and J usage is TRBJ2-1; D gene unclear. This CDR3 has 14 residues. CDR1 MNHEY and CDR2 SMNVEV come from the germline V gene (reference sequence). V gave up 2 bases and J gave up 8 bases, with 13 bases separating them. CDR3 loop: CASSLAGVVDEQFF. The CDR3 DNA reads as TGTGCCAGCAGTTTAGCTGGAGTGGTCGATGAGCAGTTCTTC.